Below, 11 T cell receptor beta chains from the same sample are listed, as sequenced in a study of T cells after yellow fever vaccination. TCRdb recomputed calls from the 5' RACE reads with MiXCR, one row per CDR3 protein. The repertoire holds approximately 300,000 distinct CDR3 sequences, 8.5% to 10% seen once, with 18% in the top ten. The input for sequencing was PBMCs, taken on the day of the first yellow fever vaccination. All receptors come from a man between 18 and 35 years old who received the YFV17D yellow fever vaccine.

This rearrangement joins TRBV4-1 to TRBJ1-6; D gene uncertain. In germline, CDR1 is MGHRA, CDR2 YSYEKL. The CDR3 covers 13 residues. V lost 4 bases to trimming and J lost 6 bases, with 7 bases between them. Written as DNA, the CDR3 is TGCGCCAGCAGCCGAGACCCTAATTCACCCCTCCACTTT. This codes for CASSRDPNSPLHF.

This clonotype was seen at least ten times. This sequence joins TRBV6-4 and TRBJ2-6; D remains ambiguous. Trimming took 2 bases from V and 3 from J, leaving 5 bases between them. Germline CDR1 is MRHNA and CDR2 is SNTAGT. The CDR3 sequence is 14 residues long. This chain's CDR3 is CASSDRVGANVLTF. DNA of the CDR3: TGTGCCAGCAGTGACAGGGTTGGGGCCAACGTCCTGACTTTC.

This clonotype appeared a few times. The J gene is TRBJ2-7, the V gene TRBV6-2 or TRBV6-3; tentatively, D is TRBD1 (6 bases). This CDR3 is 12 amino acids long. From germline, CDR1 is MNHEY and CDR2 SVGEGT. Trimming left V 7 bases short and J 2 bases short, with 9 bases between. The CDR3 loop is CASTWGPYEQYV. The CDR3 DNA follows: TGTGCCAGCACCTGGGGGCCCTACGAGCAGTACGTC.

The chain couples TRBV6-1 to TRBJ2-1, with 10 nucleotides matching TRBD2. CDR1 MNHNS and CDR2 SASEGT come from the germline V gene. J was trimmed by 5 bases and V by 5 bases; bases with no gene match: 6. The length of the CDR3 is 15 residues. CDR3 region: CASSKTSGSDNEQFF. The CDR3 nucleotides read TGTGCCAGCAGTAAGACTAGCGGGTCCGACAATGAGCAGTTCTTC.

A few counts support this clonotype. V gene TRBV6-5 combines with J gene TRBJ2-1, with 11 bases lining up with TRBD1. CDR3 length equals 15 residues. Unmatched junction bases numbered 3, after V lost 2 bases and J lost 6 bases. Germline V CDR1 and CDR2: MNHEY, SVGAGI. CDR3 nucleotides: TGTGCCAGCAGTTACCAGGGACAGGGGGTCAATGAGCAGTTCTTC. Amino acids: CASSYQGQGVNEQFF.

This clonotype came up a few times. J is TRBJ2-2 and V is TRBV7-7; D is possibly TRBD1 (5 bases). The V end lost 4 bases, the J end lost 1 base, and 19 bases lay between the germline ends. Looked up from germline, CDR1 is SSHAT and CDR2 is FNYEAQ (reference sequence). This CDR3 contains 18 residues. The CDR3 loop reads CASSWGRGFVLNTGELFF. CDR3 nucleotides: TGTGCCAGCAGCTGGGGAAGGGGTTTCGTCCTGAACACCGGGGAGCTGTTTTTT.

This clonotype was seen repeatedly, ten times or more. This CDR3 is CASGMQGAGTSPLHF. The CDR3 DNA reads as TGCGCCAGCGGAATGCAGGGGGCCGGAACTTCACCCCTCCACTTT. The chain joins TRBV5-1 to TRBJ1-6, with 8 bases matching TRBD1. This CDR3 contains 15 residues. The V segment lost 7 bases and the J segment 9 bases; nucleotides outside the gene matches: 12. Per the germline V gene, CDR1 is SGHRS and CDR2 is YFSETQ.

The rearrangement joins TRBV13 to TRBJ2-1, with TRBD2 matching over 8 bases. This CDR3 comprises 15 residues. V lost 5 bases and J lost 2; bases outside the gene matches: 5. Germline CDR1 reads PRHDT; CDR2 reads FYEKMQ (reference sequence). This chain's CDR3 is CASSTRGGAYNEQFF. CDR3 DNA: TGTGCCAGCAGCACCCGGGGGGGCGCCTACAATGAGCAGTTCTTC.

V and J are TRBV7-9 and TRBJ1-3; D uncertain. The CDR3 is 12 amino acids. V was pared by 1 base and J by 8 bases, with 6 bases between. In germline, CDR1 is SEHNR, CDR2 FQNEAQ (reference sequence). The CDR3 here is CASSLGGDTIYF. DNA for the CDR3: TGTGCCAGCAGCTTAGGCGGGGACACCATATATTTT.

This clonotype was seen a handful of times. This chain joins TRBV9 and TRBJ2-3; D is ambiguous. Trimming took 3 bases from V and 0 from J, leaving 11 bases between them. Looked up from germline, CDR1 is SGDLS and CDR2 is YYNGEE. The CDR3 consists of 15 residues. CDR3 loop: CASSDRTASTDTQYF. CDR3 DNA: TGTGCCAGCAGCGACCGGACCGCTAGCACAGATACGCAGTATTTT.

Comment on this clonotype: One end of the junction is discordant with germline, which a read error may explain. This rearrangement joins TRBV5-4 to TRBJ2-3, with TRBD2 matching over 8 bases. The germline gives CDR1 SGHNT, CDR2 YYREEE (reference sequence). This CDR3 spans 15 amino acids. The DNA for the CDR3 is TGTGCCAGCAGGTTGGGACTAGGGGGCACAGATACGCAGTATTTT. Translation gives CASRLGLGGTDTQYF. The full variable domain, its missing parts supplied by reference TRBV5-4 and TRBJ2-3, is ETGVTQSPTHLIKTRGQQVTLRCSSQSGHNTVSWYQQALGQGPQFIFQYYREEENGRGNFPPRFSGLQFPNYSSELNVNALELDDSALYLCASRLGLGGTDTQYFGPGTRLTVL.